This T cell receptor (beta chain) was documented in a study of technical replicates of blood from a handful of donors. CDR1 and CDR2 from the germline V gene are SEHNR and FQNEAQ (reference sequence). CDR3 length: 14 residues. With 4 bases removed from V and 3 bases from J, the gap between germline ends came to 13 bases. In its sample, this clone was seen a few times. Assay used: immunoSEQ multiplex PCR; TCRdb lists only in-frame clones, some missing. The table lists 65,000 to 80,000 clones, approximately 91% of them singletons. This chain joins TRBV7-9 and TRBJ2-7, with a weak D call TRBD2 (6 bases). The origin of this receptor is a human donor in good health. Specimen: T cells isolated from PBMCs. In DNA, the CDR3 is TGTGCCAGCAGCTCCCGGGACTTCTTCTACGAGCAGTACTTC. As protein: CASSSRDFFYEQYF.